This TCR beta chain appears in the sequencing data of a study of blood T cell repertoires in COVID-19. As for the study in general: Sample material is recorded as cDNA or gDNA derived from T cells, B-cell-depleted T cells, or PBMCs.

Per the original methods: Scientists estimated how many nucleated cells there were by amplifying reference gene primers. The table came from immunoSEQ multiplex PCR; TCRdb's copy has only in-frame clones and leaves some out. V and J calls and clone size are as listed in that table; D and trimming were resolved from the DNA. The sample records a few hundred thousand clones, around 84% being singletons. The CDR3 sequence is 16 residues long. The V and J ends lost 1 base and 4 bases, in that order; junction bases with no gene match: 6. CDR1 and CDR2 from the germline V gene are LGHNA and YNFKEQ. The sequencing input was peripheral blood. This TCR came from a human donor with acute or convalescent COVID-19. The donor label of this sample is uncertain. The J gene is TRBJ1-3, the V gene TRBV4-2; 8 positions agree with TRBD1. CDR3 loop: CASSQATGDLGNTIYF. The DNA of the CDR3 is TGTGCCAGCAGCCAAGCGACAGGGGACCTAGGAAACACCATATATTTT.